The clone carrying this TCR beta chain was counted ten times or more. The antigen remains undetermined. The sample comes from a study of neurological immune-mediated disorders. Study outcomes and limitations: Multiple sclerosis patients had less TCR clonal expansion than even healthy controls, unlike HTLV-1-associated myelopathy. One cluster of related CDR3 sequences contained, by phylogenetic grouping, the repertoires of 18 of 34 multiple sclerosis patients and formed a possible signature.

PBMCs stored at -80 C, 2 million in total, were the source of the unsorted libraries. Every sequencing run generated over 190 million TCR-beta sequences from 15-18 subjects. Via MiXCR, TCRdb re-called the 5' RACE reads, giving one row per CDR3 protein. This sample has about 82,000 distinct CDR3 sequences, with roughly 2.6% found just once. The sequence derives from a young woman with multiple sclerosis. Sequenced material: PBMCs.

This chain's CDR3 is CASSLYASENTGELFF. CDR3 nucleotides: TGCGCCAGCAGCTTGTATGCTAGCGAGAACACCGGGGAGCTGTTTTTT. J is TRBJ2-2 and V is TRBV5-1, with D perhaps matching TRBD2 (6 bases). The CDR3 covers 16 residues. CDR1 and CDR2 from the germline V gene are SGHRS and YFSETQ. V was pared by 1 base and J by 1 base, with 11 bases between.